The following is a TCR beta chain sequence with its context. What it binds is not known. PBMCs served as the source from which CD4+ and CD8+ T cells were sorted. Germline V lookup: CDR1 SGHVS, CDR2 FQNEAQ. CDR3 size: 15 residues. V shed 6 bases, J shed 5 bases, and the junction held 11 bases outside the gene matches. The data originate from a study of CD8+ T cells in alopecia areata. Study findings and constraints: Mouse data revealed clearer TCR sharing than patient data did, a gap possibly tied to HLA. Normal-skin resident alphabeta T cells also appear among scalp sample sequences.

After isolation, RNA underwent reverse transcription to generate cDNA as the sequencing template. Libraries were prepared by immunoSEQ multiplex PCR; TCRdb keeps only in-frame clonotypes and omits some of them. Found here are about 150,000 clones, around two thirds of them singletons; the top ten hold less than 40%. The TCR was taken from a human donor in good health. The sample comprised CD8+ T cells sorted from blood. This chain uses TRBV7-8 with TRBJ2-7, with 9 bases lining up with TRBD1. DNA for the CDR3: TGTGCCAGCAGATACGGACAGGGGATTTTCCACGAGCAGTACTTC. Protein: CASRYGQGIFHEQYF.